This T cell receptor (beta chain) was captured by sequencing in a study of shared clonotypes between healthy human individuals (dated by TCRdb to 2020 to 2022). Background on the whole study: A couple of women and a few men aged 18 to 49 years were included in the cohort. For each donor, CD4 naive and CD4 memory were each run on three plates, CD8 naive on two plates, and CD8 memory on one plate. Different laboratories and diverse techniques were used to prepare libraries and sequence TCR repertoires, to increase sequencing depth and limit assay-specific biases. To estimate repertoire size and how much clonotypes are shared between individuals, the study performed deep sequencing of blood TCR repertoires from about five healthy adults. Per donor, leukapheresis produced somewhere between about 0.85 and 10 billion PBMCs. Broad study findings and their caveats: Naive subsets generally had larger estimated clonotype richness than memory subsets did. Incomplete sequencing was indicated by rarefaction of sorted-subset datasets, despite the large sequencing depth. The genetic and exposure-history diversity represented was limited by the small number of donors. Only blood was sampled, and tissue TCR repertoires likely differ from those in blood. Compared with non-shared clonotypes, clonotypes shared by all four sorted-subset donors had higher generation probabilities. Based on pairwise subsampling, the degree of clonotype sharing among donors was expected to be affected by sequencing depth. Sharing across a few donors was observed for approximately 5% of naive CD4, 3% to 4% of naive CD8, 2% to 2.5% of memory CD4, and roughly 0.43% of memory CD8 clonotypes.

CDR1 MNHEY and CDR2 SVGAGI are derived from the germline V gene. The CDR3 sequence holds 14 residues, the cysteine and phenylalanine included. Concerning this clone: Its antigen is still unknown. The DNA is omitted, as the CDR3 cannot be located on it reliably, and the CDR3 follows TCRdb's listing.

Using the deep immunoSEQ assay, multiplex PCR amplified TCR CDR3 regions from genomic DNA. Genomic DNA extracted from each cell subset was distributed evenly over all wells of several immunoSEQ 96-well plates, and each plate served as one replicate. Each replicate PCR for sorted subsets received around 200 ng genomic DNA, equal to roughly 30,000 T cell genomes. Purified libraries were quantified with a Qubit 3.0 fluorometer, sized on a Bioanalyzer 2100, and re-quantified with the KAPA Library Quantification kit. A separate single-read 150-cycle Illumina NextSeq 550 flow cell was used to sequence each immunoSEQ 96-well plate. The study's processing was this. Because the immunoSEQ output included only junctional sequences and no quality scores, the filtering could not be the same as the filtering used for full-length reads. To assign V/J genes and CDR3, sequences were annotated against IMGT germline references using PyIR, a Python wrapper for IgBLAST v1.9. Reads were removed for weak V/J assignments (E-value above 1e-6), missing CDR3, stop codons, out-of-frame junctions, or ambiguous translated residues. A V3J clonotype was defined by an identical inferred V gene, J gene, and CDR3 amino acid sequence. Percentage overlap between repertoires was calculated by dividing the number of shared unique clonotypes by the size of the smaller repertoire. Richness of each repertoire was evaluated using RTK rarefaction, the Chao1 estimator, and Recon v2.1 estimates of unobserved clonotypes. Generation probabilities for all TCRbeta clonotypes obtained by the gDNA method from a few donors were computed using OLGA. TCRdb mirrors the immuneACCESS table, restricted to in-frame sequences. Some clones are absent from its copies; in checked studies, under half trace to an unresolved V gene, and the reason for the others is unknown. That table is the source of V, J and clone size, and D and trimming were worked out from the DNA. The sample data list roughly 700,000 clones, and around two thirds of these were observed just once. The ten largest make up approximately 1.8% of the sample.

The donors were healthy, HIV-negative adults with no recently reported acute infections or vaccinations. All donors were Caucasian adults living in Nashville, Tennessee, USA. CD4+ T cells were enriched by magnetic negative selection, after which naive cells were positively selected on CD45RA and the negative fraction was taken as the memory subset. Blood was collected by leukapheresis, and PBMCs were isolated by Ficoll-Histopaque density gradient centrifugation and then cryopreserved in liquid nitrogen vapor phase. Purity and quantity of every magnetically sorted T cell population were checked by analytical flow cytometry. Genomic DNA was isolated from each sorted fraction and quantified by UV absorbance on a Nanodrop 2000c.

This sequence was found in a woman between 25 and 40 years old in good health. This sequence uses TRBV6-5 and TRBJ1-3. Material: memory CD4+ T cells sorted from blood. This specimen's cell subset or site label, per the study, means: CD45RA-negative fraction. The encoded CDR3 is CASSSSTAPNTIYF.